This TCR beta chain came from a study of Graves' ophthalmopathy and Graves' hyperthyroidism. In the study overall: Blood was drawn at initial diagnosis, before any treatment.

The CDR3 totals 15 residues. The germline V and J ends were trimmed by 5 bases and 2 bases, with 10 bases remaining between them. The germline V gene has CDR1 LNHDA and CDR2 SQIVND (reference sequence). Ophthalmopathy donors were characterized by moderate-to-severe activity, CAS of at least 3, NOSPECS of at least 4, and duration under 3 months. Amplified material comprised TCR beta CDR3 regions derived from RNA transcripts. HTBI primers primed a first-round RT-PCR, and a second-round multiplex PCR followed. From the multiplex PCR reads, TCRdb called clonotypes with MiXCR, one entry per CDR3 protein. The table records almost 750,000 distinct CDR3 sequences, 40% of them present only once. The sample holds many counts of this clonotype.

Sequenced: peripheral blood. The rearrangement joins TRBV19 to TRBJ2-6; D remains ambiguous. The TCR was taken from an adult man with Graves' ophthalmopathy. For the CDR3, the DNA is TGTGCCAGTAGTTCGATAGTCACTGGGGCCAACGTCCTGACTTTC. This encodes CASSSIVTGANVLTF.